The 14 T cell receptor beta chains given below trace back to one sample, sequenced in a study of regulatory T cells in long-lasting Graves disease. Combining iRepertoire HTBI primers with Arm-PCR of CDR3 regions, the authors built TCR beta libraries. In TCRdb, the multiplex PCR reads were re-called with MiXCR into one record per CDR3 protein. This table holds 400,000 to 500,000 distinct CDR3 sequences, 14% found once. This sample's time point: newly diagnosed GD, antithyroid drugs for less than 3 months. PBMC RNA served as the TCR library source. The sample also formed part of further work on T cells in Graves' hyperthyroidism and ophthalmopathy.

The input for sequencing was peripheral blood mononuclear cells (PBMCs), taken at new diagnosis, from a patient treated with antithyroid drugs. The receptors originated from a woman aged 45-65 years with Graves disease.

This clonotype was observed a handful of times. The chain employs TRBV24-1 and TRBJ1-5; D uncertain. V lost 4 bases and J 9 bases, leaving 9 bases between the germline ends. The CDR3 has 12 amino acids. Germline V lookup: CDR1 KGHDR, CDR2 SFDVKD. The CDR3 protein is CATSEVAGPQHF. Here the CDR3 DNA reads TGTGCCACCAGTGAGGTAGCCGGGCCCCAGCATTTT.

CDR3 residues: CASSLQRQQVSGTYNEQFF. The CDR3 region has the DNA TGCGCCAGCAGCTTGCAACGACAGCAGGTGAGCGGGACCTACAATGAGCAGTTCTTC. The chain uses TRBV5-1 and TRBJ2-1; TRBD2 matches at 7 bases. V shed 1 base, J shed 2 bases, and the junction held 15 bases outside the gene matches. CDR3 length equals 19 residues. In germline, CDR1 is SGHRS, CDR2 YFSETQ. Looking up the rest from reference TRBV5-1 and TRBJ2-1 gives the full variable domain: KAGVTQTPRYLIKTRGQQVTLSCSPISGHRSVSWYQQTPGQGLQFLFEYFSETQRNKGNFPGRFSGRQFSNSRSEMNVSTLELGDSALYLCASSLQRQQVSGTYNEQFFGPGTRLTVL.

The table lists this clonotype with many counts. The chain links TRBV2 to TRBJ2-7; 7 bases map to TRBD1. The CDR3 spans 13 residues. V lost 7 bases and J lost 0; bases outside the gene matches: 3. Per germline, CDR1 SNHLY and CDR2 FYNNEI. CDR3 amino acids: CASTRDSSYEQYF. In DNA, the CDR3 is TGTGCCAGCACTCGGGACAGCTCCTACGAGCAGTACTTC.

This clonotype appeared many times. The CDR3 loop is CATSRRVDEQFF. The CDR3 DNA reads as TGTGCCACCTCACGAAGGGTCGATGAGCAGTTCTTC. This rearrangement joins TRBV28 to TRBJ2-1; D unclear. The CDR3 is 12 residues long. Germline CDR1 and CDR2: MDHEN and SYDVKM. V dropped 10 bases and J dropped 8 bases, with 15 bases sitting between them.

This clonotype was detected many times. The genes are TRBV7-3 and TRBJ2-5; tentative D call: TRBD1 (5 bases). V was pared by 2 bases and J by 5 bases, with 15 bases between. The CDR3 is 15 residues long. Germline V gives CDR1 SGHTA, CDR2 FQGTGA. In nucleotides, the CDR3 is TGTGCCAGCAGCTTAGTAGGCCAGGGCTCGGAGACCCAGTACTTC. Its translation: CASSLVGQGSETQYF.

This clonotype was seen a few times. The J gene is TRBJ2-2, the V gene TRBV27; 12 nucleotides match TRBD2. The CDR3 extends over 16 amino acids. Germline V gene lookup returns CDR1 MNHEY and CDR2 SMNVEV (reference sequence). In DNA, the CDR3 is TGTGCGGTCGGGCTAGCGGGAGGGCCGAACACCGGGGAGCTGTTTTTT. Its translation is CAVGLAGGPNTGELFF.

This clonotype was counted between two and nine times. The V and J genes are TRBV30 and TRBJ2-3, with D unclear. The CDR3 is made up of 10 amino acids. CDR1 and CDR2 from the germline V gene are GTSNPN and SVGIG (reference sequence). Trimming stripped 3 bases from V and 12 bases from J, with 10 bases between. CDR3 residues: CAWSPDFQYF. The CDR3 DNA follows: TGTGCCTGGAGCCCGGATTTCCAGTATTTT.

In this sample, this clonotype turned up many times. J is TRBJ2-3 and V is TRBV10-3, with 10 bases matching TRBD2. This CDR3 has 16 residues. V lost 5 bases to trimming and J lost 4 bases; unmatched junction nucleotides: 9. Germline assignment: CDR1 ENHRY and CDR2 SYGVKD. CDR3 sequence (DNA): TGTGCCATCAGTACAGTAGCGGGAGGTGGGGCAGATACGCAGTATTTT. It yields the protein CAISTVAGGGADTQYF.

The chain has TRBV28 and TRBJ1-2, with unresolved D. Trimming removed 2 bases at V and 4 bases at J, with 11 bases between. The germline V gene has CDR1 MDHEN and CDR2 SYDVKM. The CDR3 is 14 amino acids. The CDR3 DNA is TGTGCCAGCAGTTTAGACGGGGTGAGCTATGGCTACACCTTC. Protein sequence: CASSLDGVSYGYTF.

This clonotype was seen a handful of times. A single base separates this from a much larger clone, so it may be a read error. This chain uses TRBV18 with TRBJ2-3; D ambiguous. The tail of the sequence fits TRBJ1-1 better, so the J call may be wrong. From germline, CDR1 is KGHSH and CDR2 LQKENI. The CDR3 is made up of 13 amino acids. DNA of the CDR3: TGTGCCAGCGCACCAGCGACTCCCGGTGAAGCTTTCTTT. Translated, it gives CASAPATPGEAFF.

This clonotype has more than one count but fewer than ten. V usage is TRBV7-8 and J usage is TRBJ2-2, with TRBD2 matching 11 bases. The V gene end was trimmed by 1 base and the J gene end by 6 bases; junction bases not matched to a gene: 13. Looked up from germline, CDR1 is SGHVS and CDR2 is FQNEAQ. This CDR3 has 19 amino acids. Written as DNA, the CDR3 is TGTGCCAGCAGCTTAGTTCATGTGGGTCTAGCGGGAGGATCCGGGGAGCTGTTTTTT. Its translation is CASSLVHVGLAGGSGELFF.

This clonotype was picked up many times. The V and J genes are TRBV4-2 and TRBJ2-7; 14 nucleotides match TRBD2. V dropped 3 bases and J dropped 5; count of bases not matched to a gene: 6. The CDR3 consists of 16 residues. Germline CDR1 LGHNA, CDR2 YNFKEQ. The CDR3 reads CASSQGTSGRSDEQYF. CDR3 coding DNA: TGTGCCAGCAGCCAGGGGACTAGCGGGAGAAGTGACGAGCAGTACTTC.

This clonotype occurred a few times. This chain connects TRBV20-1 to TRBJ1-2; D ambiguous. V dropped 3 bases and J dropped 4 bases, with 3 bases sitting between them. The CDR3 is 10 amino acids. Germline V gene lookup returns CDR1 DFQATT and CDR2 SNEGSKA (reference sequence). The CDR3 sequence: CSARGYGYTF. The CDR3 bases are TGCAGTGCTAGGGGCTATGGCTACACCTTC.

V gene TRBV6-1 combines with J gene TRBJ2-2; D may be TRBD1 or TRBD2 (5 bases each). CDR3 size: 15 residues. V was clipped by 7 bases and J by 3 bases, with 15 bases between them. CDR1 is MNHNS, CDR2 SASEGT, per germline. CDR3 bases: TGTGCCAGCACCCAGGGACCCACGTACACCGGGGAGCTGTTTTTT. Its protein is CASTQGPTYTGELFF.